These 27 T cell receptor beta chains were sequenced from one sample in a study of shared T cell receptors in the human thymus. This table comes from immunoSEQ multiplex PCR, and its TCRdb copy is limited to in-frame clones, with some not included. The table shows some 700,000 clones, with over 75% occurring only once. These data were also reused for a study on human thymus T cells.

Source material: thymocytes. These receptors were collected from a boy under two years old with a congenital heart defect.

V usage is TRBV7-2 and J usage is TRBJ2-6; 7 bases align to TRBD1. The CDR3 consists of 18 residues. Germline loops: CDR1 SGHTA, CDR2 FQGNSA. Losses at the gene ends were 4 bases for V and 1 base for J; bases not matched to a gene: 10. The CDR3 reads CASSSTGPPRSGANVLTF. Here the CDR3 DNA reads TGTGCCAGCAGCTCGACAGGGCCACCCAGGTCTGGGGCCAACGTCCTGACTTTC.

The chain couples TRBV10-1 to TRBJ1-2; D is unclear. Germline V gives CDR1 WNHNN, CDR2 SYGVQD (reference sequence). CDR3 length: 14 residues. Trimming shortened V by 0 bases and J by 3 bases, and 8 bases separated the two germline ends. In nucleotides, the CDR3 is TGCGCCAGCAGTGAGTCGGAACAGCACTATGGCTACACCTTC. This sequence encodes CASSESEQHYGYTF.

This clone was observed once. This chain's CDR3 is CASSIVFGNYSNQPQHF. CDR3 DNA: TGTGCCAGTAGTATAGTATTTGGAAACTATAGCAATCAGCCCCAGCATTTT. The chain joins TRBV19 to TRBJ1-5, with no clear D. Trimming pared 1 base from V and 0 bases from J, leaving 13 bases between. The CDR3 totals 17 residues. Germline loops: CDR1 LNHDA, CDR2 SQIVND (reference sequence). Full variable domain (rest looked up from reference TRBV19 and TRBJ1-5): DGGITQSPKYLFRKEGQNVTLSCEQNLNHDAMYWYRQDPGQGLRLIYYSQIVNDFQKGDIAEGYSVSREKKESFPLTVTSAQKNPTAFYLCASSIVFGNYSNQPQHFGDGTRLSIL.

The gene calls are TRBV9 and TRBJ2-7; 10 bases are shared with TRBD1. CDR1 and CDR2 (germline): SGDLS, YYNGEE. This CDR3 is built from 14 residues. The trim removed 3 bases at V and 5 bases at J, leaving 5 bases unmatched. The CDR3 DNA follows: TGTGCCAGCAGCGCCGGGACAGGGGCGGACGAGCAGTACTTC. Its protein is CASSAGTGADEQYF.

The chain combines TRBV2 with TRBJ2-7; TRBD1 might be the D (6 bases). The germline V and J ends were trimmed by 7 bases and 2 bases, with 18 bases remaining between them. Germline V lookup: CDR1 SNHLY, CDR2 FYNNEI. CDR3 size: 15 residues. The CDR3 loop reads CASKIRDIVTYEQYF. For the CDR3, the DNA is TGTGCCAGCAAGATCCGGGACATAGTAACCTACGAGCAGTACTTC.

J is TRBJ1-5 and V is TRBV19; a possible D gene is TRBD1 (6 bases). The germline gives CDR1 LNHDA, CDR2 SQIVND (reference sequence). This CDR3 spans 20 amino acids. The V gene lost 3 bases and the J gene lost 0 bases, with 24 bases spanning the gap. CDR3 nucleotide sequence: TGTGCCAGTAGTATCAAACCGCGTGTCGTTGGACAGTATAGCAATCAGCCCCAGCATTTT. Translating gives CASSIKPRVVGQYSNQPQHF.

J is TRBJ2-1 and V is TRBV4-3; TRBD2 is a possible D gene (5 bases). The germline V and J ends were trimmed by 0 bases and 3 bases, with 12 bases remaining between them. The germline V gene has CDR1 LGHNA and CDR2 YSLEER. The CDR3 contains 16 residues. The CDR3 protein is CASSQDWRLYYNEQFF. The CDR3 DNA follows: TGCGCCAGCAGCCAAGATTGGAGGCTATACTACAATGAGCAGTTCTTC.

The J gene is TRBJ1-2, the V gene TRBV19; no clear D gene. Germline CDR1 and CDR2: LNHDA and SQIVND (reference sequence). The CDR3 spans 12 residues. V lost 3 bases and J 4 bases, leaving 6 bases between the germline ends. Here the CDR3 DNA reads TGTGCCAGTAGTATCCCAATCTATGGCTACACCTTC. Translated, it gives CASSIPIYGYTF.

The chain carries TRBV27 and TRBJ2-7; D possibly corresponds to TRBD2 (6 bases). This CDR3 is 17 amino acids long. With 0 bases removed from V and 0 bases from J, the gap between germline ends came to 15 bases. The germline gives CDR1 MNHEY, CDR2 SMNVEV (reference sequence). CDR3 loop: CASSLSMRGQSSYEQYF. The DNA of the CDR3 is TGTGCCAGCAGTTTATCGATGCGGGGTCAGAGCTCCTACGAGCAGTACTTC.

This chain joins TRBV5-1 and TRBJ2-7; 8 positions match TRBD1. Germline CDR1 and CDR2: SGHRS and YFSETQ. CDR3 size: 15 residues. After removal of 5 bases from V and 3 bases from J, the junction contained 10 bases not matched to a gene. This CDR3 is CASSPNRDRYYEQYF. The CDR3 DNA sequence: TGCGCCAGCAGTCCTAACCGGGACAGGTACTACGAGCAGTACTTC.

The chain recombines TRBV7-3 with TRBJ2-1, with 8 bases fitting TRBD2. J was trimmed by 3 bases and V by 1 base; bases with no gene match: 2. The CDR3 is 15 residues long. Germline CDR1 is SGHTA and CDR2 is FQGTGA. Here the CDR3 DNA reads TGTGCCAGCAGCTTAATAGCGGGGAGCTACAATGAGCAGTTCTTC. Protein sequence: CASSLIAGSYNEQFF.

This chain uses TRBV4-1 with TRBJ2-1; maybe TRBD2 (5 bases). Trimming removed 3 bases at V and 8 bases at J, with 26 bases between. Looked up from germline, CDR1 is MGHRA and CDR2 is YSYEKL. The CDR3 is 18 amino acids. CDR3 in amino acids: CASSHKRPGSSRRDEQFF. As DNA, the CDR3 is TGCGCCAGCAGCCACAAAAGACCGGGGTCTAGTCGGCGGGATGAGCAGTTCTTC.

The CDR3: CASSSPTGTLQAIRAEAFF. DNA for the CDR3: TGTGCCAGCAGCTCCCCGACAGGGACACTACAGGCTATACGCGCTGAAGCTTTCTTT. The chain links TRBV11-2 to TRBJ1-1; TRBD1 aligns across 7 bases. The CDR3 totals 19 residues. With V trimmed by 4 bases and J by 6 bases, 23 bases remained unmatched. CDR1 is SGHAT, CDR2 FQNNGV, per germline.

J is TRBJ2-1 and V is TRBV2; 11 nucleotides line up with TRBD2. Losses at the gene ends were 5 bases for V and 2 bases for J; bases not matched to a gene: 5. Germline values: CDR1 SNHLY, CDR2 FYNNEI. The CDR3 contains 16 residues. CDR3 sequence reads: CASSHSGRATYNEQFF. Here the CDR3 DNA reads TGTGCCAGCAGTCATAGCGGGAGGGCTACCTACAATGAGCAGTTCTTC.

The chain has TRBV30 and TRBJ2-7; 10 bases map to TRBD2. This CDR3 is 18 amino acids long. Per germline, CDR1 GTSNPN and CDR2 SVGIG (reference sequence). J gave up 2 bases and V 3 bases, and 16 bases lay outside the gene matches. The CDR3 spells CAWRPSTPRTSGPYEQYF. The CDR3 coding sequence is TGTGCCTGGAGACCATCTACCCCCCGGACTAGCGGTCCCTACGAGCAGTACTTC.

V usage is TRBV28 and J usage is TRBJ2-1; D possibly corresponds to TRBD1 (5 bases). Per the germline V gene, CDR1 is MDHEN and CDR2 is SYDVKM. V lost 5 bases to trimming and J lost 0 bases, with 20 bases between them. The CDR3 is made up of 18 amino acids. The CDR3 region is CASSLSNGAESSYNEQFF. CDR3 DNA: TGTGCCAGCAGTCTCTCAAATGGGGCTGAGAGCTCCTACAATGAGCAGTTCTTC.

This clone was observed a handful of times. The chain carries TRBV29-1 and TRBJ1-1, with a possible D match to TRBD1 (5 bases). The germline gives CDR1 SQVTM, CDR2 ANQGSEA. V was trimmed by 6 bases and J by 5 bases, leaving 13 bases between them. This CDR3 comprises 12 residues. The CDR3 sequence: CSVTTVGTEAFF. CDR3 nucleotides: TGCAGCGTAACGACAGTAGGAACTGAAGCTTTCTTT.

A single count supports this clone. The chain has TRBV25-1 and TRBJ2-1; 8 bases are a match to TRBD2. This CDR3 is built from 16 residues. The germline CDR1 and CDR2 sequences are MGHDK and SYGVNS. The J segment lost 9 bases and the V segment lost 1 base, leaving 11 bases of the junction unmatched. Here the CDR3 DNA reads TGTGCCAGCAGTGAATCGGGCCGGGAGGGAGAGGGTGAGCAGTTCTTC. Translation gives CASSESGREGEGEQFF. Using reference TRBV25-1 and TRBJ2-1 for the parts outside the CDR3, the full variable domain is EADIYQTPRYLVIGTGKKITLECSQTMGHDKMYWYQQDPGMELHLIHYSYGVNSTEKGDLSSESTVSRIRTEHFPLTLESARPSHTSQYLCASSESGREGEGEQFFGPGTRLTVL.

This clone has a handful of counts. The genes are TRBV18 and TRBJ1-2; tentative D call: TRBD1 (5 bases). The germline V gene has CDR1 KGHSH and CDR2 LQKENI. Trimming took off 5 bases at V and 7 bases at J, with 14 bases between the two ends. The CDR3 runs to 13 residues. CDR3 region: CASSMGRHTGYTF. CDR3 nucleotides: TGTGCCAGCTCAATGGGGCGCCATACTGGCTACACCTTC. The full variable domain, its missing parts supplied by reference TRBV18 and TRBJ1-2, is NAGVMQNPRHLVRRRGQEARLRCSPMKGHSHVYWYRQLPEEGLKFMVYLQKENIIDESGMPKERFSAEFPKEGPSILRIQQVVRGDSAAYFCASSMGRHTGYTFGSGTRLTVV.

This chain joins TRBV30 and TRBJ1-2; D perhaps matches TRBD1 (5 bases). The CDR3 totals 11 residues. Germline loops: CDR1 GTSNPN, CDR2 SVGIG (reference sequence). CDR3 sequence (DNA): TGTGCGACAGAAACGGTCTATGGCTACACCTTC. It specifies CATETVYGYTF.

The CDR3 bases are TGCGCCAGCAGCCCCGGGACTAGCGGGAGGGCCATGTCCTACAATGAGCAGTTCTTC. It is translated as CASSPGTSGRAMSYNEQFF. The rearrangement links TRBV4-3 to TRBJ2-1; 16 nucleotides align to TRBD2. The CDR3 has 19 amino acids. Losses at the gene ends were 4 bases for V and 1 base for J; bases not matched to a gene: 7. Germline CDR1 reads LGHNA; CDR2 reads YSLEER.

The J gene is TRBJ2-7, the V gene TRBV15, with no clear D. The CDR3 is 13 residues long. CDR1 is LNHNV and CDR2 is YYDKDF in the germline V gene (reference sequence). Trimming cost V 2 bases and J 2 bases, with 7 bases left between them. CDR3 sequence reads: CATSRSTPYEQYF. The CDR3 nucleotides are TGTGCCACCAGCAGATCTACGCCCTACGAGCAGTACTTC.

The sample holds a few counts of this clone. The chain is built from TRBV6-5 and TRBJ2-7; D may be TRBD1 (5 bases). CDR3 size: 13 residues. CDR1 MNHEY and CDR2 SVGAGI come from the germline V gene. Trimming left V 5 bases short and J 6 bases short, with 14 bases between. This CDR3 reads CASSPAGFGEQYF. The DNA of the CDR3 is TGTGCCAGCAGTCCCGCAGGGTTCGGCGAGCAGTACTTC.

The V gene is TRBV4-2, the J gene TRBJ2-7; D might be TRBD1 (5 bases). The germline V gene has CDR1 LGHNA and CDR2 YNFKEQ. This CDR3 comprises 15 residues. V gave up 2 bases and J gave up 1 base, with 12 bases separating them. The CDR3 is CASSQRRVGSYEQYF. Here the CDR3 DNA reads TGTGCCAGCAGCCAACGCAGGGTGGGGTCCTACGAGCAGTACTTC.

V gene TRBV6-1 combines with J gene TRBJ2-7; the match to TRBD2 covers 9 bases. Germline V lookup: CDR1 MNHNS, CDR2 SASEGT. CDR3 length: 14 residues. The trim removed 4 bases at V and 2 bases at J, leaving 3 bases unmatched. The CDR3 protein is CASSVSGRTYEQYF. CDR3 nucleotide sequence: TGTGCCAGCAGTGTCAGCGGGAGGACCTACGAGCAGTACTTC.

This rearrangement joins TRBV14 to TRBJ1-1; 8 bases match TRBD1. The CDR3 has 17 residues. Germline CDR1 is SGHDN and CDR2 is FVKESK. The V segment lost 4 bases and the J segment 1 base; nucleotides outside the gene matches: 11. In DNA, the CDR3 is TGTGCCAGCAGCCCAGTATCCAAGACAGGGGCGAACACTGAAGCTTTCTTT. This encodes CASSPVSKTGANTEAFF.

The rearrangement links TRBV11-3 to TRBJ2-1, with TRBD2 identical over 14 bases. Germline values: CDR1 SGHNT, CDR2 YENEEA. J lost 8 bases, V lost 5 bases, and 5 bases had no gene match. The CDR3 length is 15 residues. CDR3 residues: CASSRGLAGDDEQFF. In DNA, the CDR3 is TGTGCCAGCAGCCGGGGACTAGCGGGAGATGATGAGCAGTTCTTC.